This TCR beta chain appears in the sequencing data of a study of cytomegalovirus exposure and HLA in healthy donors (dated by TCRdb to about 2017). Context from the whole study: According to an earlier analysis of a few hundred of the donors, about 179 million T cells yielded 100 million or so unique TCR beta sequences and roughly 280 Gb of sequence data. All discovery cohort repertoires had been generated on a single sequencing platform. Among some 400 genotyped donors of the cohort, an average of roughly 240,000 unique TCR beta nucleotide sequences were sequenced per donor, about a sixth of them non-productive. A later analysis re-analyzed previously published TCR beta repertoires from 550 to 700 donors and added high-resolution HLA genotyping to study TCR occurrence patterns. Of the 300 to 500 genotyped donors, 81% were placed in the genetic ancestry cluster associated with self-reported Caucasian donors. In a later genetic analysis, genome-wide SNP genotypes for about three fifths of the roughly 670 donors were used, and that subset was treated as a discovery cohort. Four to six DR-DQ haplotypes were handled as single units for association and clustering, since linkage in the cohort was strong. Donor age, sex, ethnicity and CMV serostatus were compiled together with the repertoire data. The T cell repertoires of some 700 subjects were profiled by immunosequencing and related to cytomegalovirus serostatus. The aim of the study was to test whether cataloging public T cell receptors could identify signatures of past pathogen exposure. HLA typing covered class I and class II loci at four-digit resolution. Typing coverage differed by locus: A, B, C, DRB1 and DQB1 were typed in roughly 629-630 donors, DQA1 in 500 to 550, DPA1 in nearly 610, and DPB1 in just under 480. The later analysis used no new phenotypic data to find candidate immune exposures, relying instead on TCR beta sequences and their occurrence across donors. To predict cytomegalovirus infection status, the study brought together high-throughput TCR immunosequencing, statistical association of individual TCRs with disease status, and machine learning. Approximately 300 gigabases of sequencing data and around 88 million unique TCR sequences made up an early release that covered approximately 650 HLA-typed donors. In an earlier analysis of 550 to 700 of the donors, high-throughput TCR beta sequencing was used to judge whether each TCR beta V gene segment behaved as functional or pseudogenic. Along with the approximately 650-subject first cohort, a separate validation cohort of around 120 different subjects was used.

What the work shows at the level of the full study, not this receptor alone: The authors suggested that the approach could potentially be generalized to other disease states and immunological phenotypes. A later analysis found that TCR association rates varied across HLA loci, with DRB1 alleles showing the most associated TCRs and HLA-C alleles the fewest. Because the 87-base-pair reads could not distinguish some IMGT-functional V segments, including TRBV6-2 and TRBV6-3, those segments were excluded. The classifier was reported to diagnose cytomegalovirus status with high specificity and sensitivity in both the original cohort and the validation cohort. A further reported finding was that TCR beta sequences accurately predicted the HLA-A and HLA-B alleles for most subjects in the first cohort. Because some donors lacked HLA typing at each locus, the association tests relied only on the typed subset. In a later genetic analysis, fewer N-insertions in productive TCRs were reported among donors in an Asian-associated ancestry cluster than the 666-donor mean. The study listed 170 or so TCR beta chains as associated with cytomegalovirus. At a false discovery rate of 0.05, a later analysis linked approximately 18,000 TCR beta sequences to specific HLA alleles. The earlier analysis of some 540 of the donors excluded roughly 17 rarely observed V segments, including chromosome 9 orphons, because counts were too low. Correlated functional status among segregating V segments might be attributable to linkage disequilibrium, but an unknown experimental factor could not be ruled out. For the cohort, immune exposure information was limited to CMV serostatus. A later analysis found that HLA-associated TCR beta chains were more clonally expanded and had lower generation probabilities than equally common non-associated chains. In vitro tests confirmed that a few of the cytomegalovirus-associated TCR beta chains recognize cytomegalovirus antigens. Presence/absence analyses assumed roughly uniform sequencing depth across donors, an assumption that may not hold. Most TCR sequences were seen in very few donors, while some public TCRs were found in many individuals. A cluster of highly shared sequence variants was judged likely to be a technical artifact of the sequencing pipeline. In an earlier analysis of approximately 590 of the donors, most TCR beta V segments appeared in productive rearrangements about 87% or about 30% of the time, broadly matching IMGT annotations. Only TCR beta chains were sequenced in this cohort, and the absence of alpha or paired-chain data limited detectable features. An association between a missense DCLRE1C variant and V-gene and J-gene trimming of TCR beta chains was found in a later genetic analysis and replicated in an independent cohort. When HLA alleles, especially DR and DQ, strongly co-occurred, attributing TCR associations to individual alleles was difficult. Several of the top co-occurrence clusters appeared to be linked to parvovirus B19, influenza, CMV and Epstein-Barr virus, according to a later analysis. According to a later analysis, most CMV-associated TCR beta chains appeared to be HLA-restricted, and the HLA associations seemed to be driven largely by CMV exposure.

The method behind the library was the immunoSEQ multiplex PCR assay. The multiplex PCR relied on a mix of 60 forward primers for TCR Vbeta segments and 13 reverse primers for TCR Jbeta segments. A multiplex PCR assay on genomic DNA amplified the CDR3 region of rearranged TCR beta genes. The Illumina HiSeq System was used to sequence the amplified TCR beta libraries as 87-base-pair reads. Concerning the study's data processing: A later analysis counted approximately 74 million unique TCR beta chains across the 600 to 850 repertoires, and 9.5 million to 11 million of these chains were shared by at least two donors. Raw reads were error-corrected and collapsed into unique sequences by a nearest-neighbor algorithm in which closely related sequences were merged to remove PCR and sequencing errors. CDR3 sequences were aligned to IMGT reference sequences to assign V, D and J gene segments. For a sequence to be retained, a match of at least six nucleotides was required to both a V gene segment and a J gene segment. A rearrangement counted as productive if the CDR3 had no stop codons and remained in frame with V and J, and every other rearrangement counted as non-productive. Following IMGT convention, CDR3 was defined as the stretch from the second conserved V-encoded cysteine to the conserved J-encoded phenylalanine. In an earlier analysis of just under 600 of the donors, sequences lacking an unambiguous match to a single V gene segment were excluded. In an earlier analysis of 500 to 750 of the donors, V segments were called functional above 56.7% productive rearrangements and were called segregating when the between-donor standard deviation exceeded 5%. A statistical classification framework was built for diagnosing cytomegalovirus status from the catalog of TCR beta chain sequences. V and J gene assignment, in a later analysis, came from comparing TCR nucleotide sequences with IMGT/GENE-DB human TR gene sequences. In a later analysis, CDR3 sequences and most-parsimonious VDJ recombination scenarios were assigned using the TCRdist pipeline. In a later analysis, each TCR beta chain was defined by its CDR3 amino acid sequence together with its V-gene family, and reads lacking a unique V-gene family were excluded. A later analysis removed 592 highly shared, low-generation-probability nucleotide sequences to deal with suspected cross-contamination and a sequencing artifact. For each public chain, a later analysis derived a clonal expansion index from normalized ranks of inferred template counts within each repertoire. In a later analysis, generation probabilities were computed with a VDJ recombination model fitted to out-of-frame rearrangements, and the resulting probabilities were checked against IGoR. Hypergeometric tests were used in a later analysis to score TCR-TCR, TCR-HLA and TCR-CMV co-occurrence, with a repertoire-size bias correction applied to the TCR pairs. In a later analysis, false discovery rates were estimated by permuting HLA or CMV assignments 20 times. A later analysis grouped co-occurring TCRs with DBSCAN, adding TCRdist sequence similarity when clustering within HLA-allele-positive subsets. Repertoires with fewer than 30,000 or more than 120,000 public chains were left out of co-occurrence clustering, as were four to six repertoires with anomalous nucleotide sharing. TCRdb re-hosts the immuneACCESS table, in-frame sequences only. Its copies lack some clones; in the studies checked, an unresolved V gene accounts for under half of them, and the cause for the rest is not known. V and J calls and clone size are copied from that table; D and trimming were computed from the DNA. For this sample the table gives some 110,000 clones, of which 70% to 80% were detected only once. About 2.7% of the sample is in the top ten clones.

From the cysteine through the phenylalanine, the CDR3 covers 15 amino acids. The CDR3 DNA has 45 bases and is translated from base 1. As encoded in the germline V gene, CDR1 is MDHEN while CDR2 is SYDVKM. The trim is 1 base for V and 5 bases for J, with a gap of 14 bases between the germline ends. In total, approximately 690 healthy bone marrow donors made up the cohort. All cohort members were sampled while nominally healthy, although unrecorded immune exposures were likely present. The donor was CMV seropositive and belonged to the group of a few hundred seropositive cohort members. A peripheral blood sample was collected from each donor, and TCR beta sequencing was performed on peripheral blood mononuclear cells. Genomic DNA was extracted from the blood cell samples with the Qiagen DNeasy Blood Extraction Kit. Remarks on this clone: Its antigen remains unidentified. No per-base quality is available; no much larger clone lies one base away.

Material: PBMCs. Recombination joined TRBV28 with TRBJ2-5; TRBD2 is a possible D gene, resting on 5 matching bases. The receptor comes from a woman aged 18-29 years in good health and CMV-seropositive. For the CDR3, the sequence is CASSLYGVLGETQYF. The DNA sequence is TGTGCCAGCAGTTTATACGGGGTTCTTGGGGAGACCCAGTACTTC.